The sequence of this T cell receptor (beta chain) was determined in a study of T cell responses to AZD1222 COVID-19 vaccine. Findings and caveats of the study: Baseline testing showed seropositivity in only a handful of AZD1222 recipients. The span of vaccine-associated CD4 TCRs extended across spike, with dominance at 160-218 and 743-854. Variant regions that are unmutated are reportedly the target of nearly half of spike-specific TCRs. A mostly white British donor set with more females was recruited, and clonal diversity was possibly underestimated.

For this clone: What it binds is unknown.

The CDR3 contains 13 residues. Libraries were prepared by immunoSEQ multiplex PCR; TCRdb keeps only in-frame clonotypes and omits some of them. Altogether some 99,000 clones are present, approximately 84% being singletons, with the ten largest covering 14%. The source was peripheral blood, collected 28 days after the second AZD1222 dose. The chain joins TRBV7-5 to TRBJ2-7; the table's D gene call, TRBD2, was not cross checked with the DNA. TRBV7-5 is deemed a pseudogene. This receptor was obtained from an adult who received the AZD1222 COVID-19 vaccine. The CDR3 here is CARSLELGGLRYF. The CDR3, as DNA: TGTGCCAGAAGCTTAGAGTTGGGGGGGTTACGGTACTTC.